The rows below give T cell receptor beta chains drawn from one sample of a study of spatial heterogeneity in lung cancer. TCRdb ran MiXCR on the 5' RACE reads and lists one entry per CDR3 protein. The table includes 82,000 or so distinct CDR3 sequences, roughly 12% detected once. Sequenced material: PBMCs, taken at surgery. The origin of the receptors is a male donor with early-stage non-small cell lung cancer. CDR3s include the opening cysteine and the closing phenylalanine or tryptophan. D genes are given only for firm matches. Some rows mark clone size as missing; the rest say once, few, many or name a class of expanded clone.

few	TRBV10-1	TRBJ2-7	TRBD2	CASGGTSVSYEQYF	TGCGCCAGCGGAGGGACTAGCGTATCCTACGAGCAGTACTTC
NA	TRBV24-1	TRBJ2-2	NA	CATSDLTVGELFF	TGTGCCACCAGTGATTTGACAGTCGGGGAGCTGTTTTTT
NA	TRBV3-1	TRBJ2-5	NA	CASERSSGETQYF	TGTGCCAGCGAAAGATCGTCTGGAGAGACCCAGTACTTC
NA	TRBV10-3	TRBJ2-7	NA	CAISGSYEQYF	TGTGCCATCAGTGGATCCTACGAGCAGTACTTC
few	TRBV29-1	TRBJ1-1	NA	CSADMNTEAFF	TGCAGCGCAGATATGAACACTGAAGCTTTCTTT
few	TRBV29-1	TRBJ2-1	NA	CSVERVEGNEQFF	TGCAGCGTTGAAAGGGTGGAGGGGAATGAGCAGTTCTTC
few	TRBV5-1	TRBJ1-1	NA	CASSLEGQVHTEAFF	TGCGCCAGCAGCTTGGAGGGTCAGGTGCACACTGAAGCTTTCTTT
NA	TRBV5-1	TRBJ2-2	TRBD2	CASSLTLAGVNTGELFF	TGCGCCAGCAGCTTGACCCTAGCGGGAGTTAACACCGGGGAGCTGTTTTTT
few	TRBV12-3/TRBV12-4	TRBJ2-2	TRBD1	CASHPYGTGGTGELFF	TGTGCCAGCCACCCTTATGGGACAGGGGGGACCGGGGAGCTGTTTTTT
many	TRBV5-1	TRBJ2-1	TRBD2	CASSSLAGGDNEQFF	TGCGCCAGCAGCTCCCTAGCGGGAGGCGATAATGAGCAGTTCTTC
few	TRBV6-1	TRBJ1-5	TRBD1	CASSVTGVQPQHF	TGTGCCAGCAGTGTGACAGGGGTTCAGCCCCAGCATTTT
few	TRBV5-1	TRBJ2-3	NA	CASSLNGVDTQYF	TGCGCCAGCAGCTTGAACGGTGTAGATACGCAGTATTTT
many	TRBV29-1	TRBJ2-7	NA	CSVDQTGSDEQYF	TGCAGCGTTGACCAAACAGGGTCGGACGAGCAGTACTTC
few	TRBV27	TRBJ2-1	NA	CASSPSGTRLEQFF	TGTGCCAGCAGTCCCTCCGGGACACGGTTGGAGCAGTTCTTC
many	TRBV6-1	TRBJ1-2	NA	CASSEARGAGYGYTF	TGTGCCAGCAGTGAAGCGAGGGGCGCGGGCTATGGCTACACCTTC
few	TRBV2	TRBJ1-1	TRBD1	CASRGLTGASLGTEAFF	TGTGCCAGCAGAGGGTTGACAGGGGCGAGCCTTGGCACTGAAGCTTTCTTT
few	TRBV12-3/TRBV12-4	TRBJ1-5	NA	CASSPDGPQPQHF	TGTGCCAGCAGTCCCGACGGGCCTCAGCCCCAGCATTTT
NA	TRBV5-1	TRBJ2-1	NA	CASTDGGAYNEQFF	TGCGCCAGCACGGACGGAGGAGCATACAATGAGCAGTTCTTC
many	TRBV5-1	TRBJ1-4	NA	CASSSQGTNEKLFF	TGCGCCAGCAGCTCACAGGGTACTAATGAAAAACTGTTTTTT
few	TRBV21-1	TRBJ1-5	NA	CASSSVLKITGQPQHF	TGTGCCAGCAGCAGCGTCCTAAAAATAACGGGGCAGCCCCAGCATTTT
NA	TRBV7-9	TRBJ2-5	NA	CASNSLGVQETQYF	TGTGCCAGCAACTCCTTGGGGGTGCAAGAGACCCAGTACTTC
many	TRBV2	TRBJ1-2	NA	CASTGEVAGHYGYTF	TGTGCCAGCACGGGGGAAGTCGCGGGCCACTATGGCTACACCTTC
NA	TRBV2	TRBJ1-6	NA	CASSAQGTQGQISPLHF	TGTGCCAGCAGTGCCCAAGGCACGCAGGGTCAAATTTCACCCCTCCACTTT
few	TRBV29-1	TRBJ1-1	TRBD1	CSVSRDRVRETEAFF	TGCAGCGTTTCCCGGGACAGGGTCCGAGAGACTGAAGCTTTCTTT
many	TRBV27	TRBJ1-1	NA	CASSWGGTPNTEAFF	TGTGCCAGCAGTTGGGGAGGCACACCGAACACTGAAGCTTTCTTT
NA	TRBV7-3	TRBJ2-1	NA	CASSLIGGNEQFF	TGTGCCAGCAGCTTAATAGGGGGTAATGAGCAGTTCTTC
few	TRBV6-1	TRBJ1-2	NA	CASSPGGPSGYTF	TGTGCCAGCAGCCCCGGGGGGCCTAGTGGCTACACCTTC
NA	TRBV29-1	TRBJ2-1	NA	CSVAEDNEQFF	TGCAGCGTTGCCGAGGACAATGAGCAGTTCTTC
NA	TRBV7-9	TRBJ2-7	NA	CASSLSPNYEQYF	TGTGCCAGCAGCTTATCGCCCAACTACGAGCAGTACTTC
NA	TRBV7-3	TRBJ1-2	NA	CASSPDTQANYGYTF	TGTGCCAGCAGCCCCGACACACAAGCTAACTATGGCTACACCTTC
many	TRBV2	TRBJ2-2	NA	CASSERNAIDHSNSGNTGELFF	TGTGCCAGCAGTGAACGGAACGCAATCGACCACTCGAATAGCGGGAACACCGGGGAGCTGTTTTTT
few	TRBV29-1	TRBJ1-5	TRBD1	CSVAHPRQGGKGQPQHF	TGCAGCGTCGCACACCCTAGACAGGGAGGAAAGGGTCAGCCCCAGCATTTT
NA	TRBV19	TRBJ1-5	NA	CASSIGGGGNQPQHF	TGTGCCAGTAGTATCGGAGGGGGAGGCAATCAGCCCCAGCATTTT
few	TRBV5-6	TRBJ2-5	NA	CASSFRGMHIETQYF	TGTGCCAGCAGCTTCAGGGGAATGCATATCGAGACCCAGTACTTC